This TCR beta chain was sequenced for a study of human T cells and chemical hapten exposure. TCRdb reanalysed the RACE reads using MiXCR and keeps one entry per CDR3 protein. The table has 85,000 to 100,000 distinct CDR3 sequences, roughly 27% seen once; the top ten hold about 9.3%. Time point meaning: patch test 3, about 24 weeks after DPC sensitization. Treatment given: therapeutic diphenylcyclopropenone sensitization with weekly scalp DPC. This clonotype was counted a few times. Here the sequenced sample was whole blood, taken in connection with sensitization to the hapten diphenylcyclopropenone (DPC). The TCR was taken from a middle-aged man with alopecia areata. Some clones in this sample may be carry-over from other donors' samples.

For the CDR3, the DNA is TGTGCCTGGAGTGGATACTGGAACATTCAGTACTTC. Amino acid sequence: CAWSGYWNIQYF. The chain carries TRBV30 and TRBJ2-4; D is undetermined. The CDR3 contains 12 residues. Germline-derived CDR1 and CDR2 are GTSNPN and SVGIG (reference sequence). Trimming stripped 1 base from V and 7 bases from J, with 8 bases between.